This record looks at one TCR beta chain sequence and its context. A junction end diverges from the germline sequence, so it may reflect a read error. The sample comes from a study of blood T cell repertoires in COVID-19. On the study more broadly: The origin of the acute and convalescent COVID-19 samples was the United States, Italy and Spain. Sample material is recorded as cDNA or gDNA derived from T cells, B-cell-depleted T cells, or PBMCs.

Germline values: CDR1 GTSNPN, CDR2 SVGIG (reference sequence). This CDR3 is 14 amino acids long. As handled by the study authors: Amplified reference gene primers provided the basis for estimating nucleated cell counts. Profiling relied on immunoSEQ multiplex PCR, and the TCRdb table lists in-frame clones only, not all of them. V, J and clone size are taken as reported in that table, and D and trimming were inferred from the DNA itself. This sample yields some 76,000 clones, of which approximately 80% are seen a single time; around 13% belongs to the top ten. Enrollment of patients from Seattle took place during active infection, with longitudinal follow-up.

The sequenced sample was peripheral blood. The receptor was derived from a man in his fifties or sixties with COVID-19, enrolled during active disease. The chain has TRBV30 and TRBJ1-2; possible D gene TRBD1, 5 bases. The chain's CDR3 is CVWRQRFNLEGYTF. CDR3 nucleotide sequence: TGTGTCTGGCGACAGCGTTTCAACTTGGAAGGCTACACCTTC.